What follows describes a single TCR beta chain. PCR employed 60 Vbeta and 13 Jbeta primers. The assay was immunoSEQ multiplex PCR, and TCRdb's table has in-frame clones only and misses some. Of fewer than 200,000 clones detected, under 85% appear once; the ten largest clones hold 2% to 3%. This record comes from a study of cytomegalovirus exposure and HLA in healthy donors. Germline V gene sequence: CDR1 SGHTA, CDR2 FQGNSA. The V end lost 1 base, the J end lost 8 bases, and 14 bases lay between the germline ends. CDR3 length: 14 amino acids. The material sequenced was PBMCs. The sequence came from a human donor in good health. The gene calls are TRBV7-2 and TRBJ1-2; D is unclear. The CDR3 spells CASSLGGGRVGYTF. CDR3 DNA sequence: TGTGCCAGCAGCTTAGGGGGAGGGAGGGTGGGCTACACCTTC.